The entry below describes one T cell receptor (beta chain). The method was immunoSEQ multiplex PCR; TCRdb's version includes in-frame clones alone and lacks a portion of them. The sample contains just over 60,000 clones, roughly four fifths of which appear only once. This record belongs to a study of blood T cell repertoires in COVID-19. Study context: Both acute and convalescent COVID-19 samples were obtained from the United States, Italy and Spain.

Germline V gene data show CDR1 as SGHTA and CDR2 as FQGTGA. The CDR3 length is 16 residues. V was shortened by 2 bases and J by 7 bases, with 18 bases between the two germline ends. The TCR sequence derives from a man in his 60s with acute or convalescent COVID-19. V is TRBV7-3 and J is TRBJ2-1; a possible D gene is TRBD2 (6 bases). Sequencing was done on a sample of peripheral blood. The DNA for the CDR3 is TGTGCCAGCAGCTTATCCAGGACTAACGTCGGGAATGAGCAGTTCTTC. Translating gives CASSLSRTNVGNEQFF. The full variable domain, rest sourced from reference TRBV7-3 and TRBJ2-1, is GAGVSQTPSNKVTEKGKYVELRCDPISGHTALYWYRQSLGQGPEFLIYFQGTGAADDSGLPNDRFFAVRPEGSVSTLKIQRTERGDSAVYLCASSLSRTNVGNEQFFGPGTRLTVL.